This T cell receptor (beta chain) is drawn from a study of patients and donors after allogeneic stem cell transplantation. This clonotype was observed a handful of times. Trimming took off 1 base at V and 5 bases at J, with 14 bases between the two ends. This CDR3 has 16 amino acids. The germline CDR1 and CDR2 sequences are LGHDT and YNNKEL (reference sequence). TCRdb independently ran MiXCR on the RT-PCR reads; one entry per CDR3 protein. The sample records about 960,000 distinct CDR3 sequences, roughly 18% being singletons. The sequence was obtained from a human donor who was either an allogeneic HSCT recipient or a stem cell or donor lymphocyte infusion donor (not recorded which). It is not recorded whose cells these are; they may come from a transplant donor. The sample consisted of blood, either unsorted or a sorted T cell fraction (not recorded which). This rearrangement joins TRBV3-1 to TRBJ2-2, with a possible D match to TRBD2 (5 bases). Here the CDR3 reads CASSQVRAERTGELFF. DNA for the CDR3: TGTGCCAGCAGCCAAGTGCGAGCGGAGCGAACCGGGGAGCTGTTTTTT.